This T cell receptor beta chain appears in the sequencing data of a study of CD8+CD57+ T cells in acquired aplastic anemia. General observations from the study: Patients were compared with controls for CD8+ Simpson's diversity, and no significant difference emerged.

CDR3 and TCR beta VDJ profiling relied on a genomic DNA template. Each CDR3 protein gets one entry after TCRdb re-called the reads with MiXCR. Of roughly 500,000 distinct CDR3 sequences in the sample, about a third were seen once. This clonotype was seen ten or more times. No antigen is known for it. Before being chosen for sequencing, patients had shown CD8+CD57+ cell expansion by flow cytometry. The CDR3 length is 13 residues. With 8 bases removed from V and 0 bases from J, the gap between germline ends came to 9 bases. The germline CDR1 and CDR2 sequences are SNHLY and FYNNEI. The sequenced material came from sorted CD4+, CD8+, or CD8+CD57+ T cells (not recorded which) from PBMCs. The clonotype was recovered from a human donor with aplastic anemia. The V call is TRBV2, the J call TRBJ2-3; possibly TRBD1 for D (6 bases). CDR3 DNA: TGTGCCAGCCTGAGGGGGAGCACAGATACGCAGTATTTT. The encoded protein is CASLRGSTDTQYF.